The 16 T cell receptor beta chains reported below all come from one sample, sequenced in a study of shared clonotypes between healthy human individuals. The method was immunoSEQ multiplex PCR; TCRdb's version includes in-frame clones alone and lacks a portion of them. The table records 550,000 to 850,000 clones, roughly 72% of them present only once. Sequencing used memory CD4+ T cells sorted from blood. The subset here: CD45RA-negative fraction. The receptors originated from a woman in her 30s in good health.

The CDR3 loop reads CASMGERYYGYTF. The CDR3, as DNA: TGTGCCAGTATGGGGGAACGGTACTATGGCTACACCTTC. J is TRBJ1-2 and V is TRBV19; maybe TRBD1 (5 bases). The CDR3 length is 13 residues. In germline, CDR1 is LNHDA, CDR2 SQIVND (reference sequence). V lost 7 bases, J lost 3 bases, and 12 bases lay in between.

The chain joins TRBV28 to TRBJ1-2; D is perhaps TRBD1 (6 bases). The CDR3 spans 17 residues. Looked up from germline, CDR1 is MDHEN and CDR2 is SYDVKM. Deletions cut 5 bases from V and 3 bases from J, with 22 bases between. The CDR3 DNA follows: TGTGCCAGCAGTAATCCATTAGACAGGTCCCTATACTATGGCTACACCTTC. It is translated as CASSNPLDRSLYYGYTF.

V usage is TRBV27 and J usage is TRBJ2-2; 8 nucleotides agree with TRBD1. Losses at the gene ends were 6 bases for V and 5 bases for J; bases not matched to a gene: 8. Germline CDR1 reads MNHEY; CDR2 reads SMNVEV (reference sequence). CDR3 length: 15 amino acids. CDR3 sequence (DNA): TGTGCCAGCAGGACCCAGGGGGCGTTTACCGGGGAGCTGTTTTTT. Its translation is CASRTQGAFTGELFF.

This clone was seen more than once but under ten times. Other nucleotide sequences in the sample specify the same CDR3. The V and J genes are TRBV5-4 and TRBJ2-1; D unresolved. Germline assignment: CDR1 SGHNT and CDR2 YYREEE (reference sequence). Trimming took off 2 bases at V and 1 base at J, with 7 bases between the two ends. The CDR3 contains 14 residues. CDR3 sequence (DNA): TGTGCCAGCAGCTTAGTTGGTTCCTACAATGAGCAGTTCTTC. Encoded protein: CASSLVGSYNEQFF.

This clone was seen a few times. The chain joins TRBV2 to TRBJ1-1; D remains unclear. The V gene's germline CDR1 is SNHLY and CDR2 FYNNEI. V lost 11 bases and J 1 base, leaving 11 bases between the germline ends. This CDR3 has 12 residues. The CDR3 coding sequence is TGTGCCGCCACATGGGGGAACACTGAAGCTTTCTTT. As protein: CAATWGNTEAFF.

This chain connects TRBV7-3 to TRBJ2-7; 9 bases are shared with TRBD1. J was trimmed by 6 bases and V by 5 bases; bases with no gene match: 5. Germline CDR1 is SGHTA and CDR2 is FQGTGA. The length of the CDR3 is 13 residues. CDR3 protein: CASSSGQGTEQYF. The CDR3 bases are TGTGCCAGCAGCAGCGGACAGGGGACCGAGCAGTACTTC.

As for this clone: This sequence may be a read error, since a much larger clone differs from it by one base. The chain recombines TRBV15 with TRBJ2-5, with a tentative D call TRBD1 (6 bases). V dropped 11 bases and J dropped 2 bases, with 24 bases sitting between them. Germline CDR1 and CDR2: LNHNV and YYDKDF (reference sequence). The CDR3 runs 16 residues. DNA for the CDR3: TGTGCCGCCCTTAACCAGGGAAGAGGGGGACAAGAGACCCAGTACTTC. This encodes CAALNQGRGGQETQYF.

The rearrangement links TRBV11-2 to TRBJ1-1, with D hard to call. In germline, CDR1 is SGHAT, CDR2 FQNNGV. V shed 1 base and J shed 4 bases, with 13 bases lying between them. CDR3 length: 15 residues. CDR3 nucleotides: TGTGCCAGCAGCTTAGCACTTGGGGTGAGCACTGAAGCTTTCTTT. It translates to CASSLALGVSTEAFF.

The chain recombines TRBV7-8 with TRBJ1-5; 7 bases match TRBD1. This CDR3 region has 14 residues. Germline assignment: CDR1 SGHVS and CDR2 FQNEAQ. V shed 3 bases and J 1 base; nucleotides not matched to a gene: 0. The CDR3 region has the DNA TGTGCCAGCAGCTTGGACAGGAGCAATCAGCCCCAGCATTTT. Translating it yields CASSLDRSNQPQHF.

The J gene is TRBJ2-7, the V gene TRBV4-1, with TRBD2 matching over 8 bases. Per the germline V gene, CDR1 is MGHRA and CDR2 is YSYEKL. V was pared by 4 bases and J by 3 bases, with 8 bases of the junction left unmatched. This CDR3 is built from 15 residues. The CDR3 protein is CASSRGLAENYEQYF. Written as DNA, the CDR3 is TGCGCCAGCAGCCGTGGACTAGCAGAAAACTACGAGCAGTACTTC.

V gene TRBV5-6 combines with J gene TRBJ1-3; weak D call: TRBD1 (5 bases). In germline, CDR1 is SGHDT, CDR2 YYEEEE. This CDR3 spans 14 amino acids. The V end was cut by 1 base, the J end by 4 bases, with 9 bases between. In DNA, the CDR3 is TGTGCCAGCAGCTTGTACGGGGCCGGAAACACCATATATTTT. This sequence encodes CASSLYGAGNTIYF.

The chain combines TRBV14 with TRBJ2-1, with 7 positions matching TRBD2. The CDR3 loop spans 15 amino acids. Germline V CDR1 and CDR2: SGHDN, FVKESK. With V trimmed by 4 bases and J by 8 bases, 11 bases remained unmatched. This CDR3 is CASSRWTSRIDEQFF. CDR3 nucleotide sequence: TGTGCCAGCAGCCGGTGGACTAGTCGCATCGATGAGCAGTTCTTC.

V is TRBV7-9 and J is TRBJ2-7; tentative D call: TRBD1 (6 bases). CDR1 and CDR2 (germline): SEHNR, FQNEAQ (reference sequence). There are 14 residues in the CDR3. Trimming took off 3 bases at V and 5 bases at J, with 14 bases between the two ends. The CDR3 reads CASSLQGSWDEQYF. The DNA for the CDR3 is TGTGCCAGCAGCTTGCAGGGGAGTTGGGACGAGCAGTACTTC. The full variable domain, in which reference TRBV7-9 and TRBJ2-7 provide the parts outside the CDR3, is DTGVSQNPRHKITKRGQNVTFRCDPISEHNRLYWYRQTLGQGPEFLTYFQNEAQLEKSRLLSDRFSAERPKGSFSTLEIQRTEQGDSAMYLCASSLQGSWDEQYFGPGTRLTVT.

V usage is TRBV6-5 and J usage is TRBJ1-2, with D possibly being TRBD1 (5 bases). CDR1 is MNHEY and CDR2 is SVGAGI in the germline V gene. V shed 4 bases and J shed 6 bases, with 9 bases lying between them. The CDR3 length is 12 residues. The CDR3 coding sequence is TGTGCCAGCAGTTGGGGACGGGATGGCTACACCTTC. Its protein is CASSWGRDGYTF.

Worth noting for this clone: This specimen includes other DNA sequences encoding the same CDR3. The rearrangement uses TRBV27 and TRBJ1-5; D gene uncertain. Trimming shortened V by 3 bases and J by 6 bases, and 9 bases separated the two germline ends. Germline CDR1 reads MNHEY; CDR2 reads SMNVEV (reference sequence). This CDR3 is built from 13 residues. The CDR3 coding sequence is TGTGCCAGCAGTTTTAGGGAGGGTCAGCCCCAGCATTTT. This sequence encodes CASSFREGQPQHF.

The chain links TRBV29-1 to TRBJ1-3; no reliable D call. Per the germline V gene, CDR1 is SQVTM and CDR2 is ANQGSEA. Trimming took 4 bases from V and 1 from J, leaving 5 bases between them. The CDR3 sequence is 12 residues long. The CDR3 DNA reads TGCAGCGTTGTTTTGTCTGGAAACACCATATATTTT. This gives the protein CSVVLSGNTIYF.